A selection of T cell receptor beta chains follows, all from one sample in a study of blood T cell repertoires in COVID-19. The assay was immunoSEQ multiplex PCR, and TCRdb's table has in-frame clones only and misses some. The sample shows 130,000 to 150,000 clones, roughly 90% of them seen only once. Source material: peripheral blood. The receptors here all came from a man between 50 and 59 years old with active or convalescent COVID-19. The CDR3 runs from the conserved cysteine through the conserved F or W. D genes are given only for firm matches. Only some rows state a clone size, as once, few, many or a class for expanded clones.

V gene	D gene	J gene	clone size	CDR3 DNA	CDR3 protein
TRBV6-2/TRBV6-3	.	TRBJ2-2	.	TGTGCCAGCAGTTGGGCTAGCAGGGGCACCGGGGAGCTGTTTTTT	CASSWASRGTGELFF
TRBV19	TRBD1	TRBJ2-1	once	TGTGCCAGTAGTATAGATGGGGACAGGCCTTACAATGAGCAGTTCTTC	CASSIDGDRPYNEQFF
TRBV6-5	.	TRBJ2-2	.	TGTGCCAGCCCGGCGAACACCGGGGAGCTGTTTTTT	CASPANTGELFF
TRBV4-1	.	TRBJ2-5	.	TGCGCCAGCAGCCAAGATAAGGTAACGGGGGAGACCCAGTACTTC	CASSQDKVTGETQYF
TRBV10-3	TRBD2	TRBJ2-7	.	TGTGCCATCAGTGAAGGCGGAGCGGGGATATCCTACGAGCAGTACTTC	CAISEGGAGISYEQYF
TRBV19	.	TRBJ2-6	.	TGTGCCAGTAATAGCGCCGGGGGGCTGGGTGGGGCCAACGTCCTGACTTTC	CASNSAGGLGGANVLTF
TRBV6-1	TRBD1	TRBJ2-1	.	TGTGCCAGCAGAGAATTTAACACCGGGACAGGAACCTCGAATGAGCAGTTCTTC	CASREFNTGTGTSNEQFF
TRBV6-5	.	TRBJ2-2	.	TGTGCCAGCAGTTACTCGCAAGGGGCGAACACCGGGGAGCTGTTTTTT	CASSYSQGANTGELFF
TRBV4-2	.	TRBJ1-5	.	TGTGCCAGCAGCCTTACGCTGGCGGATAGCAATCAGCCCCAGCATTTT	CASSLTLADSNQPQHF
TRBV5-6	.	TRBJ1-5	.	TGTGCCAGCAGCTTGCGACAGACTAGCAATCAGCCCCAGCATTTT	CASSLRQTSNQPQHF
TRBV10-3	TRBD1	TRBJ1-5	few	TGTGCCATCAGTGACCCCGACAGGGGATTCAATCAGCCCCAGCATTTT	CAISDPDRGFNQPQHF
TRBV6-2/TRBV6-3	TRBD2	TRBJ2-1	.	TGTGCCAGCAGCCTAAGGCTAGCGGGGACCTACAATGAGCAGTTCTTC	CASSLRLAGTYNEQFF
TRBV30	.	TRBJ2-3	.	TGTGCCTGGAGCGGTCAGGGGAGCACAGATACGCAGTATTTT	CAWSGQGSTDTQYF
TRBV5-8	TRBD1	TRBJ2-1	.	TGTGCCAGCAGCCCGGGACAGCGGACCTACAATGAGCAGTTCTTC	CASSPGQRTYNEQFF
TRBV4-2	TRBD1	TRBJ1-2	.	TGTGCCAGCAGCCAAGAGAAAAACAGGGGGCTGGCAGATGGCTACACCTTC	CASSQEKNRGLADGYTF
TRBV7-2	.	TRBJ2-4	.	TGTGCCAGCAGCTTCTCTTCGGCCAGGGGACAAGCCAAAAACATTCAGTACTTC	CASSFSSARGQAKNIQYF
TRBV11-1	TRBD1	TRBJ1-6	.	TGTGCCAGGACAGGGGTGGATTCACCCCTCCACTTT	CARTGVDSPLHF
TRBV19	TRBD1	TRBJ1-4	.	TGTGCCAGTAGTACCACCGGGACAGGGAAAGAAAAACTGTTTTTT	CASSTTGTGKEKLFF
TRBV6-5	TRBD1	TRBJ2-1	.	TGTGCCAGCAGTTACCGCGGACAGGGGGGACGCAAGCAGTTCTTC	CASSYRGQGGRKQFF
TRBV29-1	TRBD2	TRBJ2-2	.	TGCAGCGCCGGGGCGGGAGTCGACACCGGGGAGCTGTTTTTT	CSAGAGVDTGELFF
TRBV3-1/TRBV3-2	.	TRBJ1-1	.	TGTGCCAGCAGCCATGGTTTGGTAGTCGGCACTGAAGCTTTCTTT	CASSHGLVVGTEAFF
TRBV7-9	TRBD1	TRBJ2-5	.	TGTGCCAGCAGCTTAGCGGGACAGGGAAGAGAGACCCAGTACTTC	CASSLAGQGRETQYF
TRBV4-1	.	TRBJ2-7	.	TGCGCCAGCAGCGAAATCCCTCTGGGGGCTCTCGAGCAGTACTTC	CASSEIPLGALEQYF
TRBV5-6	TRBD2	TRBJ2-3	.	TGTGCCAGCAGCTTGGTTTGGTCGGGGGGAGATACGCAGTATTTT	CASSLVWSGGDTQYF
TRBV27	TRBD2	TRBJ2-7	.	TGTGCCAGCAGTTTATCGGTTAGCGGGAGCTACGAGCAGTACTTC	CASSLSVSGSYEQYF
TRBV13	.	TRBJ1-1	.	TGTGCCAGCAGCTTAGGCCGCGACACTGAAGCTTTCTTT	CASSLGRDTEAFF
TRBV6-4	TRBD1	TRBJ1-6	.	TGTGCCAGCAGTGACTCGAGCAGGGGGAGTTCACCCCTCCACTTT	CASSDSSRGSSPLHF
TRBV3-1/TRBV3-2	.	TRBJ2-1	.	TGTGCCAGCAGCCAAGCTGCAGGGGATAATGAGCAGTTCTTC	CASSQAAGDNEQFF
TRBV10-3	.	TRBJ2-3	.	TGTGCCTCTAGGTCGGTAGCGGCTAGCACAGATACGCAGTATTTT	CASRSVAASTDTQYF
TRBV7-3	TRBD2	TRBJ2-7	.	TGTGCCAGCAGCTTAAACTCGGCGGGAGCTCCCTCCGAGCAGTACTTC	CASSLNSAGAPSEQYF
TRBV6-4	TRBD1	TRBJ2-3	.	TGTGCCAGCAGCGCGACAGGGGGCTCGGCAGATACGCAGTATTTT	CASSATGGSADTQYF